What follows are 9 T cell receptor beta chains derived from one specimen sequenced in a study of blood T cell repertoires in COVID-19. Repertoires were generated with immunoSEQ multiplex PCR, while TCRdb's copy carries only in-frame clones and drops some. The sample comprises roughly 80,000 clones, approximately 78% of which are singletons, and about 20% rests with the top ten. Input material: peripheral blood. These receptors were taken from a woman aged 60 to 75 with acute or convalescent COVID-19.

This clone was counted once. The genes are TRBV24-1 and TRBJ2-7, with 7 bases lining up with TRBD2. With V trimmed by 7 bases and J by 2 bases, 7 bases remained unmatched. This CDR3 spans 14 amino acids. Per germline, CDR1 KGHDR and CDR2 SFDVKD. The CDR3 region has the DNA TGTGCCACCAGCCGAAGCGGGACGGCCTACGAGCAGTACTTC. Encoded protein: CATSRSGTAYEQYF.

The rearrangement joins TRBV7-2 to TRBJ1-2; D is perhaps TRBD1 (5 bases). The V end lost 1 base, the J end lost 4 bases, and 13 bases lay between the germline ends. CDR3 length: 15 residues. Germline CDR1 is SGHTA and CDR2 is FQGNSA. The CDR3 sequence: CASSLVLDTRYGYTF. The DNA for the CDR3 is TGTGCCAGCAGCTTAGTGCTGGACACCCGCTATGGCTACACCTTC.

A single count supports this clone. The DNA for the CDR3 is TGCGCCAGCAGCTTTTCAGGGGCCGGGGCCAACGTCCTGACTTTC. This encodes CASSFSGAGANVLTF. The chain has TRBV5-1 and TRBJ2-6; possibly TRBD1 for D (6 bases). In germline, CDR1 is SGHRS, CDR2 YFSETQ. The CDR3 is 15 amino acids. The V gene lost 2 bases and the J gene lost 4 bases, with 10 bases spanning the gap. The full variable domain, in which reference TRBV5-1 and TRBJ2-6 provide the parts outside the CDR3, is KAGVTQTPRYLIKTRGQQVTLSCSPISGHRSVSWYQQTPGQGLQFLFEYFSETQRNKGNFPGRFSGRQFSNSRSEMNVSTLELGDSALYLCASSFSGAGANVLTFGAGSRLTVL.

The V call is TRBV12-3 or TRBV12-4, the J call TRBJ2-1; D uncertain. This CDR3 is 10 amino acids long. V lost 7 bases, J lost 13 bases, and 11 bases lay in between. The CDR3 sequence is CASMVEVQFF. For the CDR3, the DNA is TGTGCCAGCATGGTAGAGGTTCAGTTCTTC.

In this sample, this clone turned up a few times. The sample has other DNA sequences that encode this CDR3 too. This sequence joins TRBV18 and TRBJ1-4; 9 bases are shared with TRBD1. This CDR3 region has 14 residues. CDR1 is KGHSH, CDR2 LQKENI, per germline. The junction had 2 bases not matched to a gene; V was cut back by 3 bases and J by 6 bases. The CDR3 DNA reads as TGTGCCAGCTCACCCAGGACAGGGGATGAAAAACTGTTTTTT. It is translated as CASSPRTGDEKLFF.

The chain couples TRBV29-1 to TRBJ2-2; TRBD2 matches at 8 bases. After removal of 2 bases from V and 4 bases from J, the junction contained 9 bases not matched to a gene. This CDR3 region has 16 residues. Germline V gene lookup returns CDR1 SQVTM and CDR2 ANQGSEA. In DNA form, the CDR3 reads TGCAGCGTTGAAAGACTTAGCGGGGCTTCCACCGGGGAGCTGTTTTTT. This encodes CSVERLSGASTGELFF.

The chain has TRBV7-2 and TRBJ1-3, with TRBD1 matching 10 bases. CDR1 and CDR2 (germline): SGHTA, FQGNSA. The CDR3 extends over 17 amino acids. V shed 2 bases, J shed 4 bases, and the junction held 8 bases outside the gene matches. The CDR3 sequence is CASSLTSPGQGGNTIYF. Here the CDR3 DNA reads TGTGCCAGCAGCTTAACCTCTCCGGGACAGGGGGGAAACACCATATATTTT.

V usage is TRBV5-1 and J usage is TRBJ2-5; D is perhaps TRBD2 (5 bases). In germline, CDR1 is SGHRS, CDR2 YFSETQ. Trimming removed 4 bases from V and 7 bases from J, with 17 bases in between. There are 14 residues in the CDR3. The CDR3 reads CASSLEADFRTQYF. The CDR3 DNA sequence: TGCGCCAGCAGCCTGGAAGCGGATTTCCGGACCCAGTACTTC.

The CDR3, as DNA: TGTGCCAGCAGTCTCACAGCTGCCGGGGAGCTGTTTTTT. This sequence encodes CASSLTAAGELFF. The chain links TRBV3-1 (or the pseudogene TRBV3-2) to TRBJ2-2; the D is unclear. The V gene lost 6 bases and the J gene lost 6 bases, with 11 bases spanning the gap. This CDR3 comprises 13 residues. Looked up from germline, CDR1 is LGHDT and CDR2 is YNNKEL (reference sequence).